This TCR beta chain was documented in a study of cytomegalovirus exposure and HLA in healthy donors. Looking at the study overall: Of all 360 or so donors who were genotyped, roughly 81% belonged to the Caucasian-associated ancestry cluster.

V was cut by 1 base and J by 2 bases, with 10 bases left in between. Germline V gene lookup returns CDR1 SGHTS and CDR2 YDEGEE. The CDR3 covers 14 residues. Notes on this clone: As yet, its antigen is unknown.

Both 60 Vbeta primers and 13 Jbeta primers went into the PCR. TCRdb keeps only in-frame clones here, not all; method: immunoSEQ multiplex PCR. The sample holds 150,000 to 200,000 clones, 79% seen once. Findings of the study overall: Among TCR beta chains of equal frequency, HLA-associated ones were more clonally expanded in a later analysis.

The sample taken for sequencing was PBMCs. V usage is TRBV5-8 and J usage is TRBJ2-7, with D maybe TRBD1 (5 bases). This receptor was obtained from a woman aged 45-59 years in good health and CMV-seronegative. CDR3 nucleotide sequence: TGTGCCAGCAGCTTGTCAGGGATTCCCTACGAGCAGTACTTC. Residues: CASSLSGIPYEQYF.